This TCR beta chain was sequenced in a study of siplizumab effects on memory and regulatory T cells. Losses at the gene ends were 2 bases for V and 2 bases for J; bases not matched to a gene: 4. The CDR3 contains 15 residues. Germline V gene sequence: CDR1 SGHRS, CDR2 YFSETQ. The table came from immunoSEQ multiplex PCR; TCRdb's copy has only in-frame clones and leaves some out. The data contain tens of thousands of clones, approximately 93% of them singletons. The chain links TRBV5-1 to TRBJ2-1; 7 bases agree with TRBD2. The sample comprised CD8+ T cells sorted from blood. This sequence was found in a human donor in good health. Here the CDR3 DNA reads TGCGCCAGCAGCTTCGAGGGAGGGACCTACAATGAGCAGTTCTTC. It encodes CASSFEGGTYNEQFF.